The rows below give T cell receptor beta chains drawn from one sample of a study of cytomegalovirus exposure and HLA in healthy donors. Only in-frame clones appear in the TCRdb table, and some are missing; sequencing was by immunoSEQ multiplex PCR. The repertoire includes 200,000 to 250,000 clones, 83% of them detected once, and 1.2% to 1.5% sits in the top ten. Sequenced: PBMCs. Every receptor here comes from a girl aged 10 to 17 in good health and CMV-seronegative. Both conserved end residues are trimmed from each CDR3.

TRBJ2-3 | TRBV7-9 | ASSLGGQGGTDTQY
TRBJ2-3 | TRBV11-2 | ASSSRAASGRPDTQY
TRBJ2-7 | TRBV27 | ASSIELAHPYEQY
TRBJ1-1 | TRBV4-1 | ASSQEGTGSYQDTEAF
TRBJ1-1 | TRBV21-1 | ASSIPDRWGNTEAF
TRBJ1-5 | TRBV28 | ASSFQGAHQPQH
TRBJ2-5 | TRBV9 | ASSVDEGFQETQY
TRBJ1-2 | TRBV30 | AWRLVQKGQGLRYGYT
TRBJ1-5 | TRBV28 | ASSLPGQGGQPQH
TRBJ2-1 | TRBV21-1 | ASSMEQF
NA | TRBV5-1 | ASSLADLQGDEQY
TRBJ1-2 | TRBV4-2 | ASSQDRGPPHPPNTFRGYGYT
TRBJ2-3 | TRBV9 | ASSVVLADTDTQY
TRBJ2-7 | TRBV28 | ASSSPPRKTAHSYEQY
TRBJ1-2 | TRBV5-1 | ASSHGQSGGYT
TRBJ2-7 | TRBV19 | ASSMPGQIYEQY
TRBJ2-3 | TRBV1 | TSSHMTGTPPGLKGDTQY
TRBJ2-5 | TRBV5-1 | ASSLGTGKETQY
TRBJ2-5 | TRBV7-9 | ASRRLGQETQY
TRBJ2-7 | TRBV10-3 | AIGSGDSYEQY
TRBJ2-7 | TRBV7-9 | ASSRQGAAYEQY
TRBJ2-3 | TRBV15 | ATSGHLMAADTQY
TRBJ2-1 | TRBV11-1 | ASSLYRGLEAEQF
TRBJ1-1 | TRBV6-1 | ASSDRDRGSNTEAF
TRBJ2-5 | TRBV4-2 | ASSQDPSGGAETQY
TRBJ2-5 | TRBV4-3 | ASSHLRDSQETQY
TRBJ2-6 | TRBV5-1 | ASSPSFYSSGANVLT
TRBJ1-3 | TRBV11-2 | ASSLAGAGNTIY
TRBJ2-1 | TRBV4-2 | ASSQETGRIGEQF
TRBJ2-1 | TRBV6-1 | ASSLAGGPYNEQF
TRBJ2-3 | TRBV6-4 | ASSDSSGADTQY
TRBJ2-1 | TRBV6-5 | ASSRGRGNNEQF
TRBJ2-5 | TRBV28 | ASLRLAGEETQY
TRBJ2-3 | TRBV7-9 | ASSLRDTNTDTQY
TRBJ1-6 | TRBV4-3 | ASSQDGSSYNSPLH
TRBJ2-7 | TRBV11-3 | ASSSTGAEQY
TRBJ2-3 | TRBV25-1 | ASRKTGAQY
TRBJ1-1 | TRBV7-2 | ASSSIGSAEAF
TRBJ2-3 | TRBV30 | AWILAGGKDTQY
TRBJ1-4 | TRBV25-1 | ASSDSGRQGGLSEKLF
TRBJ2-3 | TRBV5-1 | ASSRGSTDTQY
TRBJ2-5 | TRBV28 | ASSSARTDRRETQY
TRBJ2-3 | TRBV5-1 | ASSLEAGVTDTQY
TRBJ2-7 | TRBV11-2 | ASSTLAGERSYEQY
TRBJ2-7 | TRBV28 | ASSGYEQY